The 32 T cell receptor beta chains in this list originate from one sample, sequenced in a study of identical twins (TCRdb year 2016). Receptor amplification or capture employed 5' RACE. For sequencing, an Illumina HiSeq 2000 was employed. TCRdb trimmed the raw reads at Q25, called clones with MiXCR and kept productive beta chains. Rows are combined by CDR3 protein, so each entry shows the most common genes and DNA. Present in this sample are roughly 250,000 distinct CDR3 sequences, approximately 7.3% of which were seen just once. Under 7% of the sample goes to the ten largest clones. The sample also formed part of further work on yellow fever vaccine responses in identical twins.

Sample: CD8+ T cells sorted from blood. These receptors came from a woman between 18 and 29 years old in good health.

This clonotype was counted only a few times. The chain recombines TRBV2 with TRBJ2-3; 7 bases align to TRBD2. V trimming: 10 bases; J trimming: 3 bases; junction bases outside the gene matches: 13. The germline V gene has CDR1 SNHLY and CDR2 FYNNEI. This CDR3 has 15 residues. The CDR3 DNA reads TGTGCCACCGTCCCCGGGAGGATGATGACAGATACGCAGTATTTT. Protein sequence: CATVPGRMMTDTQYF.

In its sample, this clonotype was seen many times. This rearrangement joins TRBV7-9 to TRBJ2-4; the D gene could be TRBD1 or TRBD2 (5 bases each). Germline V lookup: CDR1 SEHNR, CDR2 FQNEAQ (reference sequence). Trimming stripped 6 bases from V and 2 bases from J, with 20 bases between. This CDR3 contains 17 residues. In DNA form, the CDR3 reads TGTGCCAGCAGTCCAGGGACCGAGGGCCTTACCAAAAACATTCAGTACTTC. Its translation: CASSPGTEGLTKNIQYF.

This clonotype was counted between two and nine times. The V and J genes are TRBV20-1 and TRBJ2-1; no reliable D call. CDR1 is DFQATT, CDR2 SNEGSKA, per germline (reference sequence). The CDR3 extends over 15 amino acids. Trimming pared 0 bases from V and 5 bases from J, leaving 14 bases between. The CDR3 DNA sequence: TGCAGTGCTAGAGATTTGGCTACTGGAAACAATGAGCAGTTCTTC. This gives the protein CSARDLATGNNEQFF.

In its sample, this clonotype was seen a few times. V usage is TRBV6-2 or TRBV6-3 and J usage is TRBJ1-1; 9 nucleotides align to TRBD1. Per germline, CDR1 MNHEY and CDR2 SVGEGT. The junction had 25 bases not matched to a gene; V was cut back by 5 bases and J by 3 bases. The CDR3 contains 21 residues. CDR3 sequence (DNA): TGTGCCAGCAGTACCACCCCACAGGGGGCGGTTTTAAGGAGTTGGGACACTGAAGCTTTCTTT. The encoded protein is CASSTTPQGAVLRSWDTEAFF.

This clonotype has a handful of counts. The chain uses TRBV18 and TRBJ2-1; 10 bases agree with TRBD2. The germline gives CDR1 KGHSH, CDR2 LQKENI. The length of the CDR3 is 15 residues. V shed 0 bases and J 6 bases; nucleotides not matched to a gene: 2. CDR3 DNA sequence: TGTGCCAGCTCACCACCCCAGCGGGGGGGCAATGAGCAGTTCTTC. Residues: CASSPPQRGGNEQFF.

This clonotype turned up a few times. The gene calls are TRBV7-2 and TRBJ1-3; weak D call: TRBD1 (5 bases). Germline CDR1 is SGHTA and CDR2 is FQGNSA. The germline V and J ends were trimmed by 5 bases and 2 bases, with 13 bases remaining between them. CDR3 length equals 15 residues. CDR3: CASSQGRWAGNTIYF. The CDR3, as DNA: TGTGCCAGCAGCCAGGGACGGTGGGCTGGAAACACCATATATTTT.

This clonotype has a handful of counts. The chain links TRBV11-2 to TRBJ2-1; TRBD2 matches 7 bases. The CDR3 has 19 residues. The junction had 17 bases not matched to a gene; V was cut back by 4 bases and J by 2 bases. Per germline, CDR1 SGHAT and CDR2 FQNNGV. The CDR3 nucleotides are TGTGCCAGCAGCTACCACCCCCCTAGCGGAGGTGGAACCTACAATGAGCAGTTCTTC. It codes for CASSYHPPSGGGTYNEQFF.

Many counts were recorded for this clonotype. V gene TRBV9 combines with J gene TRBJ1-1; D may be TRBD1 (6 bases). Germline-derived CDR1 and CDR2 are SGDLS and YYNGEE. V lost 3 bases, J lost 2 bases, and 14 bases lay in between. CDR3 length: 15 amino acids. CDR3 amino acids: CASSGNFRGNTEAFF. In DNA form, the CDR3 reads TGTGCCAGCAGCGGAAACTTCAGGGGCAACACTGAAGCTTTCTTT.

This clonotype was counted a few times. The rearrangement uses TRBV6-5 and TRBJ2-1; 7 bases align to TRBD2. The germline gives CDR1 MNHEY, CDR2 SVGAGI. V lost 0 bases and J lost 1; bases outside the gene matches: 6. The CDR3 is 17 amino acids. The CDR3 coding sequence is TGTGCCAGCAGTTACTCGGGCGGGGGACTTTCCTACAATGAGCAGTTCTTC. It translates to CASSYSGGGLSYNEQFF.

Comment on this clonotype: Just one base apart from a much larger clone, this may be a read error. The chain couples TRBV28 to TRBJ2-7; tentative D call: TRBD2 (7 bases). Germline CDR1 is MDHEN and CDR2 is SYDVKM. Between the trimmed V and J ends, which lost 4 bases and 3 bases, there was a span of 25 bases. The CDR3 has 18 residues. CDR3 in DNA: TGTGCCAGCAGTTACAATTTTGGGGGGGCTAATGGGAACTACGAGCAGTACTTC. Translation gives CASSYNFGGANGNYEQYF.

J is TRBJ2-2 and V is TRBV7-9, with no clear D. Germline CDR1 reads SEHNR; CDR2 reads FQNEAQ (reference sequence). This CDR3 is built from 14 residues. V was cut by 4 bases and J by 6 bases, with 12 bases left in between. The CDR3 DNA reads TGTGCCAGCAGCTCCCACGAACGCCCCGGGGAGCTGTTTTTT. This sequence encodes CASSSHERPGELFF.

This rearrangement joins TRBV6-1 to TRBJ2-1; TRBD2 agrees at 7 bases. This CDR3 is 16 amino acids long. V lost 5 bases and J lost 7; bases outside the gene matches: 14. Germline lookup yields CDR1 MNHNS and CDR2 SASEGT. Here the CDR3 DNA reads TGTGCCAGCAGTCCCTTGACTAGCAGCCTTGGTAATGAGCAGTTCTTC. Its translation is CASSPLTSSLGNEQFF.

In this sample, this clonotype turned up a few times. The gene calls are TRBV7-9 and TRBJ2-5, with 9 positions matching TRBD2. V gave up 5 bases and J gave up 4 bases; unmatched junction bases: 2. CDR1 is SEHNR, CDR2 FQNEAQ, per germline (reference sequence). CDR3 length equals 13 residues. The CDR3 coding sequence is TGTGCCAGCAGCGCGGGGGGGCGAGAGACCCAGTACTTC. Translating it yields CASSAGGRETQYF.

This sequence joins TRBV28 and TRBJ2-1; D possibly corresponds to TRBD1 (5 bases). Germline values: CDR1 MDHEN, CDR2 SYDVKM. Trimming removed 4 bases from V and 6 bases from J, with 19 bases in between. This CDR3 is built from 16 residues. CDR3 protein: CASSYPGLKHPNEQFF. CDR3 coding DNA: TGTGCCAGCAGTTACCCAGGGCTAAAGCATCCCAATGAGCAGTTCTTC.

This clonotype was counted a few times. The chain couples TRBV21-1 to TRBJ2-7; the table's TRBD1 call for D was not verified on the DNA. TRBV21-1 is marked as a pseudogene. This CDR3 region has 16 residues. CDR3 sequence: CASSKVGTGGYYEQYV. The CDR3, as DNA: TGTGCCAGCAGCAAAGTTGGGACAGGGGGATACTACGAGCAGTACGTC.

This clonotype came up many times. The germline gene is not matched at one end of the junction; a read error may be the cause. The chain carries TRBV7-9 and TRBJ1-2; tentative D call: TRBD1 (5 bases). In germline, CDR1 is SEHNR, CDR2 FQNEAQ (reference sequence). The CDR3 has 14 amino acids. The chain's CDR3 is CASSVAGERGGYTF. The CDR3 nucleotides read TGTGCCAGCAGCGTAGCAGGCGAGAGGGGTGGCTACACCTTC.

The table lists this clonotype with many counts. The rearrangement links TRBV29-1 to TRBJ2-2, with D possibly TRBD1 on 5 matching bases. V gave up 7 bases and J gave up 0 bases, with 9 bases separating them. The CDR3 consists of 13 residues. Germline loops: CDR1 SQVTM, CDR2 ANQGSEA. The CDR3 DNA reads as TGCAGCGCTTCGACAGCGAACACCGGGGAGCTGTTTTTT. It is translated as CSASTANTGELFF.

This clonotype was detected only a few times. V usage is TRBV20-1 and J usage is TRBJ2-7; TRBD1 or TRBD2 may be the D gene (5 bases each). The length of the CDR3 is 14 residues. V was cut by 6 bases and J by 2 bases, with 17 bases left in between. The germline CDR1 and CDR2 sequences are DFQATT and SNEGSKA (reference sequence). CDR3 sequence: CSATLGESPYEQYF. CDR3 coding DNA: TGCAGTGCAACCTTGGGGGAGTCCCCCTACGAGCAGTACTTC.

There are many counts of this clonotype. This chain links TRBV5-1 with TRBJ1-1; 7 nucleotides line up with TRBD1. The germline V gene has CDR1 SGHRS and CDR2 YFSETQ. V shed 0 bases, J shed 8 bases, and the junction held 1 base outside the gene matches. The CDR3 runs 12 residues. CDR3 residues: CASSLGDREAFF. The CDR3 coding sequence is TGCGCCAGCAGCTTGGGGGACAGAGAAGCTTTCTTT. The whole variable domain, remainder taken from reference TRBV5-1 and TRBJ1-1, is KAGVTQTPRYLIKTRGQQVTLSCSPISGHRSVSWYQQTPGQGLQFLFEYFSETQRNKGNFPGRFSGRQFSNSRSEMNVSTLELGDSALYLCASSLGDREAFFGQGTRLTVV.

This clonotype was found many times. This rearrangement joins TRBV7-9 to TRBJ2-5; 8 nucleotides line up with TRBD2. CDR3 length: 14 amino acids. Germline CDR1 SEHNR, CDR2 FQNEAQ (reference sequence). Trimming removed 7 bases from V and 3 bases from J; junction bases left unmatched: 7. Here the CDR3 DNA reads TGTGCCAGCACCCCTGGAGCGGGAGAAGAGACCCAGTACTTC. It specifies CASTPGAGEETQYF.

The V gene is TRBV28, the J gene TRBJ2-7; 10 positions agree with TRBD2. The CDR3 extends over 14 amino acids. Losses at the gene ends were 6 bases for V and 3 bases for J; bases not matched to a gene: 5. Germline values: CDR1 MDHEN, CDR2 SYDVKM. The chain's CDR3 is CASSRTSGYYEQYF. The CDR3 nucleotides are TGTGCCAGCAGCAGGACTAGCGGATACTACGAGCAGTACTTC.

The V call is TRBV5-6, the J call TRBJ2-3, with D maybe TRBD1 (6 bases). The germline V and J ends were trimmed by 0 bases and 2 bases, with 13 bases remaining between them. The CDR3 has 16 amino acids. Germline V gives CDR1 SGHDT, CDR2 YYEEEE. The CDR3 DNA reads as TGTGCCAGCAGCTTGGACCAGGGGCCCCACACAGATACGCAGTATTTT. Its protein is CASSLDQGPHTDTQYF. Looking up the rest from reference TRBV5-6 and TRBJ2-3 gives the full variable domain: DAGVTQSPTHLIKTRGQQVTLRCSPKSGHDTVSWYQQALGQGPQFIFQYYEEEERQRGNFPDRFSGHQFPNYSSELNVNALLLGDSALYLCASSLDQGPHTDTQYFGPGTRLTVL.

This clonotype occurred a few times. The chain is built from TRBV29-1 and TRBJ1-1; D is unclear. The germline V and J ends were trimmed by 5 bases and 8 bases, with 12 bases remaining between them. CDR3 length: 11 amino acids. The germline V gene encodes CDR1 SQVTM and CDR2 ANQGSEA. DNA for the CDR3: TGCAGCGTTTTGAGGGCGGCGGAAGCTTTCTTT. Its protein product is CSVLRAAEAFF.

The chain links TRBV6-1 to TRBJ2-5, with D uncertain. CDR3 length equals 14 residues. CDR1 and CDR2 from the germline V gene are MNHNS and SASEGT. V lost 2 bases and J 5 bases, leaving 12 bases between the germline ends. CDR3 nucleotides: TGTGCCAGCAGTGAAAAAAAGGTGCGGGAGACCCAGTACTTC. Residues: CASSEKKVRETQYF.

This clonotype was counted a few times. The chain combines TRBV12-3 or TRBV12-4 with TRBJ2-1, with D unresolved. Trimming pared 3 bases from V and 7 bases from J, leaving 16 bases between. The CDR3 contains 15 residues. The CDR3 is CASSFSTYSANEQFF. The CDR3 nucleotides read TGTGCCAGCAGTTTTTCAACGTACAGCGCGAATGAGCAGTTCTTC.

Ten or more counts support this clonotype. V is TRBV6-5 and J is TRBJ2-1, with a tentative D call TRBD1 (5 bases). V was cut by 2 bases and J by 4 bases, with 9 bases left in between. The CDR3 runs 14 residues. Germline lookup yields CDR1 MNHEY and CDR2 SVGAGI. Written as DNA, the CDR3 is TGTGCCAGCAGTTACCAGGGAATTTACAATGAGCAGTTCTTC. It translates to CASSYQGIYNEQFF.

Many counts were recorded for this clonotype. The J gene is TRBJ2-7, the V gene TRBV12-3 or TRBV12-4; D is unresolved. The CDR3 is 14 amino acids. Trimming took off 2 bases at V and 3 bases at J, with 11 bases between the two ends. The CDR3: CASSLYGLDYEQYV. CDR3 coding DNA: TGTGCCAGCAGTTTATACGGCTTGGACTACGAGCAGTACGTC.

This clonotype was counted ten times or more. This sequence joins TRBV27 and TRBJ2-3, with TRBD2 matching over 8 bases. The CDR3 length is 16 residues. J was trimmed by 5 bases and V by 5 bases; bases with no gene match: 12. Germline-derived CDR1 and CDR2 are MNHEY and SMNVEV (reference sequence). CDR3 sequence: CASSPRPLAVVDTQYF. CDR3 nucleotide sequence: TGTGCCAGCAGTCCCCGACCACTAGCGGTAGTAGATACGCAGTATTTT.

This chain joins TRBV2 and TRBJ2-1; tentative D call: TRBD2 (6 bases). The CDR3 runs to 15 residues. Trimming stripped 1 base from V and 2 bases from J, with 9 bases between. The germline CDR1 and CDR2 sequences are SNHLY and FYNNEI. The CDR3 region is CASSEGGTPYNEQFF. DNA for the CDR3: TGTGCCAGCAGTGAAGGGGGGACTCCCTACAATGAGCAGTTCTTC.

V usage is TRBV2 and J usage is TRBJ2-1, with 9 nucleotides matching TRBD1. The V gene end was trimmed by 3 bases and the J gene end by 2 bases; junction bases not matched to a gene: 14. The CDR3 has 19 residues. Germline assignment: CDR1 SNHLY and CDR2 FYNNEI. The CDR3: CASSDSGTGTFLTYNEQFF. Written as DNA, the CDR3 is TGTGCCAGCAGTGATTCGGGGACAGGGACATTCCTCACCTACAATGAGCAGTTCTTC.

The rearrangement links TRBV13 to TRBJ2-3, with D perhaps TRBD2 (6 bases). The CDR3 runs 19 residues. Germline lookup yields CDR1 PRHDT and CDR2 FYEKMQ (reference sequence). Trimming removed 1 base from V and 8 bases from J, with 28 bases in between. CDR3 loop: CASSLADKTSSRLVGTQYF. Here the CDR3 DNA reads TGTGCCAGCAGCTTAGCCGACAAGACTAGTTCCCGTCTGGTTGGTACGCAGTATTTT.

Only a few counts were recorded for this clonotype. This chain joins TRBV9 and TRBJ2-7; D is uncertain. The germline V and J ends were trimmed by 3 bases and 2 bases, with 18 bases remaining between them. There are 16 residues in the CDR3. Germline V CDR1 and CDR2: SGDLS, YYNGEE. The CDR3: CASSDSLGAPTYEQYF. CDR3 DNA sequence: TGTGCCAGCAGCGACTCCCTAGGAGCGCCTACCTACGAGCAGTACTTC.